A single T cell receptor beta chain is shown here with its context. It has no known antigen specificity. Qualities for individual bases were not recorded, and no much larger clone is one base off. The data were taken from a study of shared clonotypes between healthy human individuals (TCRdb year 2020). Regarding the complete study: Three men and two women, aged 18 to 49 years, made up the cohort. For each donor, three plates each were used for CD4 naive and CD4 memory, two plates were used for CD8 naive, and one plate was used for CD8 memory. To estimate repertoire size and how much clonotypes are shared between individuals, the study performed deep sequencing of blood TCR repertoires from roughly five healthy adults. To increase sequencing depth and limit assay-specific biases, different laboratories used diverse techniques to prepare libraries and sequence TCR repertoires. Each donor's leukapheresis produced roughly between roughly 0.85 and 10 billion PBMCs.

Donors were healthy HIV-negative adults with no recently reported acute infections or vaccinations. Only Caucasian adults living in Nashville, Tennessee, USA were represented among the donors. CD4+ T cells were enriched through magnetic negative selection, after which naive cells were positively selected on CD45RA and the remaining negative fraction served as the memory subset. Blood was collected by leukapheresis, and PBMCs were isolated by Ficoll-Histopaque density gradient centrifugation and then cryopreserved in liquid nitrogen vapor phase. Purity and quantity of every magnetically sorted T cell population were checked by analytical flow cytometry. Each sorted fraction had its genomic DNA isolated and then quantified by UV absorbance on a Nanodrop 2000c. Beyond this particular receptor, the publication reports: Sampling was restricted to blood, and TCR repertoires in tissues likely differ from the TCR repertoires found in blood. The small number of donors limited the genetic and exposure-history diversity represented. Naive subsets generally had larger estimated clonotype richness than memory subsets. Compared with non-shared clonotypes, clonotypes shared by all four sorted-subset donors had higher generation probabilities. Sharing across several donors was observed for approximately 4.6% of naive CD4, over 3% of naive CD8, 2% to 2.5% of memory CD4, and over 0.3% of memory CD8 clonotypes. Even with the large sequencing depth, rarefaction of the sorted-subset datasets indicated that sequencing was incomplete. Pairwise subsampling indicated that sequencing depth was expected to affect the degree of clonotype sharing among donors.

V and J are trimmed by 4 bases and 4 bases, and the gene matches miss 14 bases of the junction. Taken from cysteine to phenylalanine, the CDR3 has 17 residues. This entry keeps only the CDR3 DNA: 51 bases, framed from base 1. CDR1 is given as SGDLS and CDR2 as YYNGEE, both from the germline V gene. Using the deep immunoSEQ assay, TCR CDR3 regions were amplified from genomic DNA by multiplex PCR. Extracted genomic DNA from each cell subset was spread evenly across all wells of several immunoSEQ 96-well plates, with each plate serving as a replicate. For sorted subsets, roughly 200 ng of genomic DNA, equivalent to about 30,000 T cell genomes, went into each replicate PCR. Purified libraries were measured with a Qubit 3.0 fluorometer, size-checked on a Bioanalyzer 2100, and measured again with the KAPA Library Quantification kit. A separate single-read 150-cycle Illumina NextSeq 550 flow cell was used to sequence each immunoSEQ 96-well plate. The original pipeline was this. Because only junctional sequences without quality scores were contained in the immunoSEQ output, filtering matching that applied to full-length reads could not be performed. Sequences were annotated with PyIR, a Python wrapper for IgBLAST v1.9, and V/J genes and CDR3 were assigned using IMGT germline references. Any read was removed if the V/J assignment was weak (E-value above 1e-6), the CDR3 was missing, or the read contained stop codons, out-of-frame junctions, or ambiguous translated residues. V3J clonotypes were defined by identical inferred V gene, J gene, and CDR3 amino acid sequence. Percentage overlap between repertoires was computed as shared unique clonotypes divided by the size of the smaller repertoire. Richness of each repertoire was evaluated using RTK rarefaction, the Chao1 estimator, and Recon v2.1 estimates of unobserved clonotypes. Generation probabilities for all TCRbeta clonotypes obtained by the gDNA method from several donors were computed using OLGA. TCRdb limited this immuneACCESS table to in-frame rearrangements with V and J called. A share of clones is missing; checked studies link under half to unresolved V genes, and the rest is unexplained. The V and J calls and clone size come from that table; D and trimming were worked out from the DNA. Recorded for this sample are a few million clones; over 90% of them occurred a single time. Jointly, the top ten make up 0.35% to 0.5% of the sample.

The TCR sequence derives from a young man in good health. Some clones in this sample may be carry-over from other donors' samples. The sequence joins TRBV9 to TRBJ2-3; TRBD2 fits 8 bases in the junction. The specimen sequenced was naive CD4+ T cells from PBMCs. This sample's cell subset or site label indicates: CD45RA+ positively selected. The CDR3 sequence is CASSPRWGGRLSDTQYF. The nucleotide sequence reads TGTGCCAGCAGCCCCCGTTGGGGCGGGAGGCTGTCAGATACGCAGTATTTT.